The clone carrying this T cell receptor beta chain appeared once. Per germline, CDR1 MNHEY and CDR2 SVGEGT. This CDR3 is built from 16 residues. J was trimmed by 0 bases and V by 6 bases; bases with no gene match: 4. As processed by the authors: Estimation of nucleated cell counts relied on the amplification of reference gene primers. Sequenced by immunoSEQ multiplex PCR; TCRdb stores in-frame clones only, minus some. The DNA was the basis for D and trimming; V, J and clone size are from that table. The table lists 180,000 or so clones, around 85% of them singletons. The source of the sample is a study of blood T cell repertoires in COVID-19. At the level of the study: The samples span acute and convalescent COVID-19 from the United States, Italy and Spain. T cells, B-cell-depleted T cells, or PBMCs supplied cDNA or gDNA.

The receptor was derived from a man between 60 and 70 years old who had recovered from COVID-19. The rearrangement uses TRBV6-2 or TRBV6-3 and TRBJ2-2; TRBD2 matches at 10 bases. The material sequenced was peripheral blood. CDR3 sequence: CASSLAGEPNTGELFF. CDR3 in DNA: TGTGCCAGCAGCCTAGCGGGGGAGCCGAACACCGGGGAGCTGTTTTTT.